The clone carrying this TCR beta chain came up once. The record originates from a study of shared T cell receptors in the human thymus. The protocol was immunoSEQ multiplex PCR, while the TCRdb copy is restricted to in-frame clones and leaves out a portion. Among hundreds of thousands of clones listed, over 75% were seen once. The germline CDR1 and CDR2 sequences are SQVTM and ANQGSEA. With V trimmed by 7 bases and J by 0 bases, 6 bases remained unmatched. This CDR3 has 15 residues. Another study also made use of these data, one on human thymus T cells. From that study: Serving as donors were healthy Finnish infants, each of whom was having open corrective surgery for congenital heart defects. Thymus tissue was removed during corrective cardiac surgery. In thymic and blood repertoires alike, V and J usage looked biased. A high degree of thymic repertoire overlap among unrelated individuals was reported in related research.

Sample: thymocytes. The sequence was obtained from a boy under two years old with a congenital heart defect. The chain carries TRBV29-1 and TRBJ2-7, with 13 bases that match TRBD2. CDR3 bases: TGCAGCGCAGGACTAGCGGGGGCGAACTCCTACGAGCAGTACTTC. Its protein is CSAGLAGANSYEQYF.